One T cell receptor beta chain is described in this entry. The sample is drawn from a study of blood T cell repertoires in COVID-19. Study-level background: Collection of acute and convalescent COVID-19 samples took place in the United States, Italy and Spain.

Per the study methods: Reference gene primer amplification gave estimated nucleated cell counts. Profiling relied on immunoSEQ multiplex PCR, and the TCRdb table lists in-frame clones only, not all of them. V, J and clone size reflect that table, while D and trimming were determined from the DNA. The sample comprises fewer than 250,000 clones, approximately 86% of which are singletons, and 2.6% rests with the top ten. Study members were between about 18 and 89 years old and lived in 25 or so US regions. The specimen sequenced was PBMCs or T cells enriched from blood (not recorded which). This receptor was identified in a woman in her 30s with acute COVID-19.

The CDR3 reads CASGTSRLEDMNTEAFF. The CDR3 nucleotides are TGTGCCAGCGGAACGTCGCGTCTGGAGGATATGAACACTGAAGCTTTCTTT. V usage is TRBV5-4 and J usage is TRBJ1-1; the D is unclear. Trimming took off 7 bases at V and 0 bases at J, with 22 bases between the two ends. CDR1 and CDR2 from the germline V gene are SGHNT and YYREEE (reference sequence). The CDR3 runs 17 residues.